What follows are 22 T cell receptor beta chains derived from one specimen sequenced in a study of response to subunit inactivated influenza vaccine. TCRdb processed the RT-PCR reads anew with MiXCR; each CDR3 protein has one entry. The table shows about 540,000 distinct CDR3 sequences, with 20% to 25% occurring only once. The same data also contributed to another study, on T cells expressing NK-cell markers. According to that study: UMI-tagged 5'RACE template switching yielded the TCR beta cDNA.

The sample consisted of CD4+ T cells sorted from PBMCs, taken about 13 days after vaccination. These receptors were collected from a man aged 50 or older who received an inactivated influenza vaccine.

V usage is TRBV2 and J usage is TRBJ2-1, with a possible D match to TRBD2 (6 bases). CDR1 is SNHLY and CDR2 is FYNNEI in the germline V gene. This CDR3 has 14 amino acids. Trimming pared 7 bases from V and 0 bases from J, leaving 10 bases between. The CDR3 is CASKRDFSYNEQFF. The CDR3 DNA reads TGTGCCAGCAAAAGGGACTTCTCCTACAATGAGCAGTTCTTC.

CDR3 amino acids: CASSGGQGFNNSPLHF. The CDR3 nucleotides are TGCGCCAGCAGCGGCGGACAGGGGTTTAATAATTCACCCCTCCACTTT. The V and J genes are TRBV5-1 and TRBJ1-6, with TRBD1 matching over 9 bases. The germline gives CDR1 SGHRS, CDR2 YFSETQ. The CDR3 totals 16 residues. Unmatched junction bases numbered 7, after V lost 4 bases and J lost 5 bases.

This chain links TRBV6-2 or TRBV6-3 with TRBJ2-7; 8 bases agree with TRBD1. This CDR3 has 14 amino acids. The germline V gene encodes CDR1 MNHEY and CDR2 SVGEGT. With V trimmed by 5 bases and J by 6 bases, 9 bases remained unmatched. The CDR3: CASSRTGGRGEQYF. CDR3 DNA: TGTGCCAGCAGTCGAACAGGGGGAAGGGGCGAGCAGTACTTC.

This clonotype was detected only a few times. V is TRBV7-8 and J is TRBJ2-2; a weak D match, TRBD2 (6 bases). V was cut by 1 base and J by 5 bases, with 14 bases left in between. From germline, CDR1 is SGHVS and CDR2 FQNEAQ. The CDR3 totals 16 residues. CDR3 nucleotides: TGTGCCAGCAGCTTAGTTGGGGGAGGTAGAACCGGGGAGCTGTTTTTT. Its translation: CASSLVGGGRTGELFF.

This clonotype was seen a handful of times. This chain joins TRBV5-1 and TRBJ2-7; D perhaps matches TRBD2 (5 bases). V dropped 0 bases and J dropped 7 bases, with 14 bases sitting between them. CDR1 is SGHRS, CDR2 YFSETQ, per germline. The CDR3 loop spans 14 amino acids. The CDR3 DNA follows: TGCGCCAGCAGCTTGGCCTTCCGGGAAGGGGAGCAGTACTTC. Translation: CASSLAFREGEQYF.

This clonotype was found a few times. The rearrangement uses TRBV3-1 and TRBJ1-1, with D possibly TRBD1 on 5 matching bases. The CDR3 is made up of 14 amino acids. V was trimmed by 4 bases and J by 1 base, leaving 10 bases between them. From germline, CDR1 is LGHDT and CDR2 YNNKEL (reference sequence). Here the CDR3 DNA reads TGTGCCAGCAGCCGGACACCGCGGAACACTGAAGCTTTCTTT. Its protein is CASSRTPRNTEAFF.

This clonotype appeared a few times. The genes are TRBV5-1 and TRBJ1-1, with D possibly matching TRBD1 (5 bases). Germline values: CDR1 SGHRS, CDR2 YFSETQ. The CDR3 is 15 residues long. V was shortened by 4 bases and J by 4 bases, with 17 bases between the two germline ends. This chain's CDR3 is CASSPDPGPFTEAFF. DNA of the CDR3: TGCGCCAGCAGCCCCGACCCGGGACCATTCACTGAAGCTTTCTTT.

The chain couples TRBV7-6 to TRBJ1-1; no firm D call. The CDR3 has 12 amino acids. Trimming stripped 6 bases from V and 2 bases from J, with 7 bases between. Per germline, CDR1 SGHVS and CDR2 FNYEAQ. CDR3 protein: CASRTPNTEAFF. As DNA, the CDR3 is TGTGCCAGCAGAACGCCTAACACTGAAGCTTTCTTT.

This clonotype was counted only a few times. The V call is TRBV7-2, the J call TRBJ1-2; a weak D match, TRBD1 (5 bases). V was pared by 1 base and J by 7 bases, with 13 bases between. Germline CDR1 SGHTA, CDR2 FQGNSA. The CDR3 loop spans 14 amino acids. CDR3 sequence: CASSLGNRPSGYTF. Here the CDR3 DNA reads TGTGCCAGCAGCTTAGGAAACAGGCCCTCTGGCTACACCTTC. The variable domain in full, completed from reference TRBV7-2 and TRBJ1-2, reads GAGVSQSPSNKVTEKGKDVELRCDPISGHTALYWYRQSLGQGLEFLIYFQGNSAPDKSGLPSDRFSAERTGGSVSTLTIQRTQQEDSAVYLCASSLGNRPSGYTFGSGTRLTVV.

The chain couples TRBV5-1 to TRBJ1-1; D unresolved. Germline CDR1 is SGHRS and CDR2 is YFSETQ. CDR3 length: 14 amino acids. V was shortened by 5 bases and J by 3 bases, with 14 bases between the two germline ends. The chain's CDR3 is CASRNRVGDTEAFF. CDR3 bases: TGCGCCAGCAGGAACCGGGTGGGAGACACTGAAGCTTTCTTT.

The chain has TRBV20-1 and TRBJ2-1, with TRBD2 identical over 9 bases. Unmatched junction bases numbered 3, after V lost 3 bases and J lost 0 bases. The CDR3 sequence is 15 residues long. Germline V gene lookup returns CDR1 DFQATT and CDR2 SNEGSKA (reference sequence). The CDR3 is CSARGSGGSYNEQFF. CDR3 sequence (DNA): TGCAGTGCTAGGGGTAGCGGGGGCTCCTACAATGAGCAGTTCTTC.

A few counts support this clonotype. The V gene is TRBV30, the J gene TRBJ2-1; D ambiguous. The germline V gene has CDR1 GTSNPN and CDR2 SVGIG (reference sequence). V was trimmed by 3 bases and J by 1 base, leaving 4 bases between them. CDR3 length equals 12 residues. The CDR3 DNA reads TGTGCCTGGAGGGGATCCTACAATGAGCAGTTCTTC. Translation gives CAWRGSYNEQFF.

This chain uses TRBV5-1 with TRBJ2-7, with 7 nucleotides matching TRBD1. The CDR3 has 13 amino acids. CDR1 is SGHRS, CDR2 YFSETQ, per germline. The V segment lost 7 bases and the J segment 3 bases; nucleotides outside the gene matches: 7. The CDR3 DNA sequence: TGCGCCAGCGGTAACAGGGGCGGCTACGAGCAGTACTTC. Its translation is CASGNRGGYEQYF.

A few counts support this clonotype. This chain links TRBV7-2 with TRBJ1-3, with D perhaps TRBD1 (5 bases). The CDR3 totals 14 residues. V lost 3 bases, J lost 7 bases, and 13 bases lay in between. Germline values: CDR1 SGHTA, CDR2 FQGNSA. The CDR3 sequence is CASSFPGRRNTIYF. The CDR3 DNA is TGTGCCAGCAGCTTTCCGGGACGGCGGAACACCATATATTTT. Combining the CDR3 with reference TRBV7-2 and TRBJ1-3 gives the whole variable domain GAGVSQSPSNKVTEKGKDVELRCDPISGHTALYWYRQSLGQGLEFLIYFQGNSAPDKSGLPSDRFSAERTGGSVSTLTIQRTQQEDSAVYLCASSFPGRRNTIYFGEGSWLTVV.

CDR3 DNA sequence: TGTGCCGCCGCCAGGGAGTACGAGCAGTACTTC. As protein: CAAAREYEQYF. The chain uses TRBV10-3 and TRBJ2-7; TRBD1 or TRBD2 may be the D gene (5 bases each). The V end was cut by 11 bases, the J end by 4 bases, with 12 bases between. The CDR3 is 11 amino acids. Looked up from germline, CDR1 is ENHRY and CDR2 is SYGVKD.

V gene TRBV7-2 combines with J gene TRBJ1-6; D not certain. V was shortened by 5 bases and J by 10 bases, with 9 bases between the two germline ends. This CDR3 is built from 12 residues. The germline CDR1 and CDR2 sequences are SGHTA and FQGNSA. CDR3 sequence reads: CASSLELSPLHF. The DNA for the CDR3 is TGTGCCAGCAGCCTAGAATTGTCACCCCTCCACTTT.

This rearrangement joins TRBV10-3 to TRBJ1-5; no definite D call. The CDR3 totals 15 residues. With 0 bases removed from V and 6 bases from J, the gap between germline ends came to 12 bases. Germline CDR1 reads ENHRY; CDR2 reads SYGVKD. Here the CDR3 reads CAISESVGSSQPQHF. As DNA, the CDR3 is TGTGCCATCAGTGAGTCAGTAGGGTCTAGTCAGCCCCAGCATTTT.

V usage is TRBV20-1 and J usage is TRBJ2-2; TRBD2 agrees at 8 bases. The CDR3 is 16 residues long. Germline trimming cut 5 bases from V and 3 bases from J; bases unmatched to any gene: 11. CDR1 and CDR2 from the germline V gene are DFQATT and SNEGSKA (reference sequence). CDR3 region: CSAGGGTSPDTGELFF. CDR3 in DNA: TGCAGTGCTGGTGGCGGGACTAGTCCGGACACCGGGGAGCTGTTTTTT.

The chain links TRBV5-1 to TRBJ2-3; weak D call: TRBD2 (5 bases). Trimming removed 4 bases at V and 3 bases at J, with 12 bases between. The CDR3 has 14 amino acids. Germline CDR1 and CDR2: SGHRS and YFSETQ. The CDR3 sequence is CASSNGGATDTQYF. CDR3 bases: TGCGCCAGCAGCAACGGAGGTGCGACAGATACGCAGTATTTT.

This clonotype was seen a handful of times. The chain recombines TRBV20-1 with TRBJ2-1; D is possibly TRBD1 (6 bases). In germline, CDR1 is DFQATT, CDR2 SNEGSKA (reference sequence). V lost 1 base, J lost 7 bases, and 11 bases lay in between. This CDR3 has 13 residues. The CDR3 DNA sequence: TGCAGTGCTAGAGGTATAACAGGGAATGAGCAGTTCTTC. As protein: CSARGITGNEQFF.

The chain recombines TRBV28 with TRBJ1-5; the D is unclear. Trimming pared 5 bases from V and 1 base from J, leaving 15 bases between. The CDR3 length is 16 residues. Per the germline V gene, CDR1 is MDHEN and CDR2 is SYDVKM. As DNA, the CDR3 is TGTGCCAGCAGTGATGCAGGCAGGCGCAGCAATCAGCCCCAGCATTTT. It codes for CASSDAGRRSNQPQHF.

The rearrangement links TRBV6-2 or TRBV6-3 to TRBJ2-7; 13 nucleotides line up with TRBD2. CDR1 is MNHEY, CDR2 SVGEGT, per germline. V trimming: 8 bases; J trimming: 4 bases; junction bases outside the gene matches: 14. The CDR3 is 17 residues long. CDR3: CASYPPGLAGSGYEQYF. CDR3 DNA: TGTGCCAGCTATCCCCCGGGACTAGCGGGAAGTGGGTACGAGCAGTACTTC.